The clone carrying this T cell receptor beta chain was seen a handful of times. Its specificity is not known. The length of the CDR3 is 16 residues. Germline CDR1 is SGHRS and CDR2 is YFSETQ. The junction had 8 bases not matched to a gene; V was cut back by 4 bases and J by 0 bases. This sample was included in a study of T-cell memory formation after mild COVID-19. Study-wide findings and caveats: Whereas later expanders leaned CD4+, clones contracting day 15 to 85 showed a balanced CD4/CD8 makeup. Among contracting clones, CD4+ were mainly CM/EM and CD8+ enriched in EMRA.

It was 5'RACE with constant-segment primers that produced the TCR alpha and TCR beta cDNA libraries, which carried sample barcodes and UMIs. Each CDR3 protein is one row after TCRdb ran MiXCR on the 5' RACE reads. The repertoire includes around 340,000 distinct CDR3 sequences, 10% to 15% of them detected once, and around 21% sits in the top ten. This receptor was obtained from a man younger than 35 who had mild COVID-19 (a few samples of this study predate the infection). Cell type and time point are not known. Sequencing used PBMCs or a T cell subset sorted from them (not recorded which). J is TRBJ2-3 and V is TRBV5-1; 7 nucleotides match TRBD2. The CDR3 loop is CASSDNLAASTDTQYF. The CDR3 DNA is TGCGCCAGCAGCGACAACCTAGCGGCGAGCACAGATACGCAGTATTTT.